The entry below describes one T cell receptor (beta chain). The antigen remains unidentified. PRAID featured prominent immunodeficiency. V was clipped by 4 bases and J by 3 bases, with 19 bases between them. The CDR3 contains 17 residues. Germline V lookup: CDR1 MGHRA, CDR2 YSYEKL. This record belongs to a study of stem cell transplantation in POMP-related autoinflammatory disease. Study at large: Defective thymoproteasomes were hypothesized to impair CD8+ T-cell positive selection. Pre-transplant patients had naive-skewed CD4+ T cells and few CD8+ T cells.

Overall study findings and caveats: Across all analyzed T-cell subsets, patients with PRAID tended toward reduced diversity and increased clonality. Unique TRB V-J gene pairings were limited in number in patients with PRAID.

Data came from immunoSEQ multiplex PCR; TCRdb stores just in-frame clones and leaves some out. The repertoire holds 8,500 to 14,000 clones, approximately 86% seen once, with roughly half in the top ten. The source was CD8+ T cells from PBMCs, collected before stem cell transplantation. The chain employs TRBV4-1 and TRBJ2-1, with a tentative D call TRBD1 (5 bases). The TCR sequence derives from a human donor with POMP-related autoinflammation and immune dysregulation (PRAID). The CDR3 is CASSPGIPGTDYNEQFF. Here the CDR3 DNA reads TGCGCCAGCAGCCCAGGGATTCCTGGAACCGACTACAATGAGCAGTTCTTC.